The 5 T cell receptor beta chains listed next were all sequenced from one sample in a study of shared clonotypes between healthy human individuals. TCRdb keeps only in-frame clones here, not all; method: immunoSEQ multiplex PCR. The data show more than 2 million clones, 90% to 96% seen once. The sequencing input was naive CD4+ T cells sorted from blood. Subset described: CD45RA+ positively selected. Receptor source: a man younger than 35 in good health.

CDR3 loop: CASSAGGRADYGYTF. In DNA form, the CDR3 reads TGTGCCAGCAGTGCGGGGGGCAGGGCGGACTATGGCTACACCTTC. The gene calls are TRBV25-1 and TRBJ1-2; D may be TRBD1 (6 bases). Germline values: CDR1 MGHDK, CDR2 SYGVNS. CDR3 length: 15 residues. V lost 4 bases and J lost 3, with 15 bases in between.

This chain joins TRBV11-2 and TRBJ2-7; D call uncertain. Germline CDR1 is SGHAT and CDR2 is FQNNGV. There are 11 residues in the CDR3. V gave up 2 bases and J gave up 9 bases, with 8 bases separating them. CDR3 nucleotides: TGTGCCAGCAGCTTAAACACGGGGCAGTACTTC. Translation: CASSLNTGQYF.

CDR3 DNA sequence: TGTGCCAGCAGCCGAGGGGCTTCCTCGTACTTC. Its translation: CASSRGASSYF. The chain uses TRBV5-6 and TRBJ2-5; either TRBD1 or TRBD2 may supply D (5 bases each). The germline V and J ends were trimmed by 4 bases and 13 bases, with 14 bases remaining between them. Germline V lookup: CDR1 SGHDT, CDR2 YYEEEE. This CDR3 has 11 amino acids. Combining the CDR3 with reference TRBV5-6 and TRBJ2-5 gives the whole variable domain DAGVTQSPTHLIKTRGQQVTLRCSPKSGHDTVSWYQQALGQGPQFIFQYYEEEERQRGNFPDRFSGHQFPNYSSELNVNALLLGDSALYLCASSRGASSYFGPGTRLLVL.

The chain combines TRBV5-1 with TRBJ2-7; no reliable D call. Germline CDR1 reads SGHRS; CDR2 reads YFSETQ. V was cut by 1 base and J by 0 bases, with 11 bases left in between. The CDR3 runs to 15 residues. The chain's CDR3 is CASSLLPGPSYEQYF. The CDR3 region has the DNA TGCGCCAGCAGCTTGTTACCAGGCCCCTCCTACGAGCAGTACTTC. The complete variable domain, with remaining parts taken from reference TRBV5-1 and TRBJ2-7, reads KAGVTQTPRYLIKTRGQQVTLSCSPISGHRSVSWYQQTPGQGLQFLFEYFSETQRNKGNFPGRFSGRQFSNSRSEMNVSTLELGDSALYLCASSLLPGPSYEQYFGPGTRLTVT.

The chain carries TRBV5-6 and TRBJ2-5, with 8 bases identical to TRBD2. The CDR3 spans 14 residues. V lost 2 bases and J lost 4; bases outside the gene matches: 4. Per the germline V gene, CDR1 is SGHDT and CDR2 is YYEEEE. For the CDR3, the DNA is TGTGCCAGCAGCTTCGGACTAGCCGGAGAGACCCAGTACTTC. It specifies CASSFGLAGETQYF.